Below are 32 T cell receptor beta chains sequenced from a single sample in a study of T-cell reconstitution after alpha-beta-depleted transplantation in children. Library preparation (for TCRbeta) was performed with unique molecular identifiers. TCRdb re-analysed the PCR reads in MiXCR, keeping a single row per CDR3 protein. This sample has 600,000 or so distinct CDR3 sequences, with 23% found just once. The sequencing used PBMCs, mostly from graft donor cells, collected 360 days after TCRalphabeta/CD19-depleted stem cell transplant. Every receptor here comes from a boy younger than two who had a stem cell transplant for acute myeloid leukemia, so the T cells may come from the graft donor.

The gene calls are TRBV20-1 and TRBJ1-1; D gene ambiguous. V was cut by 6 bases and J by 3 bases, with 14 bases left in between. The CDR3 loop spans 13 amino acids. The germline V gene has CDR1 DFQATT and CDR2 SNEGSKA (reference sequence). CDR3 loop: CSARVVGYTEAFF. The CDR3 region has the DNA TGCAGTGCCCGAGTTGTGGGGTACACTGAAGCTTTCTTT.

The CDR3 sequence: CSASIRPEKLFF. CDR3 coding DNA: TGCAGTGCTAGCATAAGGCCCGAAAAACTGTTTTTT. The J gene is TRBJ1-4, the V gene TRBV20-1; D ambiguous. The V gene lost 3 bases and the J gene lost 8 bases, with 10 bases spanning the gap. Germline V gene data show CDR1 as DFQATT and CDR2 as SNEGSKA (reference sequence). There are 12 residues in the CDR3.

This clonotype was picked up many times. The rearrangement uses TRBV7-9 and TRBJ2-7, with no clear D. There are 14 residues in the CDR3. Germline CDR1 SEHNR, CDR2 FQNEAQ (reference sequence). Trimming took 4 bases from V and 2 from J, leaving 12 bases between them. The CDR3 bases are TGTGCCAGCAGCTCCTCTCGAGCGACCTACGAGCAGTACGTC. Residues: CASSSSRATYEQYV.

This chain uses TRBV20-1 with TRBJ1-4; D is unresolved. The V end lost 6 bases, the J end lost 10 bases, and 24 bases lay between the germline ends. Germline CDR1 reads DFQATT; CDR2 reads SNEGSKA (reference sequence). The CDR3 sequence is 15 residues long. In DNA, the CDR3 is TGCAGTGCAGAAAGGTCAGTTAGGAATTTCGGAAAACTGTTTTTT. It is translated as CSAERSVRNFGKLFF.

This clonotype showed up many times. This chain connects TRBV27 to TRBJ1-2; D uncertain. Germline values: CDR1 MNHEY, CDR2 SMNVEV (reference sequence). The CDR3 totals 13 residues. V lost 3 bases to trimming and J lost 4 bases, with 9 bases between them. The CDR3 spells CASSFEWGYGYTF. In DNA form, the CDR3 reads TGTGCCAGCAGTTTTGAGTGGGGCTATGGCTACACCTTC.

V is TRBV5-4 and J is TRBJ1-2; weak D call: TRBD1 (5 bases). Germline V gene sequence: CDR1 SGHNT, CDR2 YYREEE (reference sequence). Trimming stripped 0 bases from V and 12 bases from J, with 12 bases between. The length of the CDR3 is 12 residues. The CDR3 spells CASSLDRRGDTF. In nucleotides, the CDR3 is TGTGCCAGCAGCTTGGACAGACGGGGGGACACCTTC.

This clonotype was detected many times. J is TRBJ2-5 and V is TRBV3-1; D not certain. The germline V and J ends were trimmed by 0 bases and 2 bases, with 13 bases remaining between them. Germline CDR1 reads LGHDT; CDR2 reads YNNKEL (reference sequence). This CDR3 comprises 16 residues. The CDR3 nucleotides read TGTGCCAGCAGCCAAGATCAGCCAGGTTGGCAAGAGACCCAGTACTTC. This translates into CASSQDQPGWQETQYF.

This chain joins TRBV7-9 and TRBJ1-2; D gene unclear. Trimming left V 1 base short and J 0 bases short, with 12 bases between. From germline, CDR1 is SEHNR and CDR2 FQNEAQ (reference sequence). This CDR3 comprises 16 residues. The CDR3 is CASSLDRSQANYGYTF. CDR3 sequence (DNA): TGTGCCAGCAGCTTAGACCGCAGCCAGGCTAACTATGGCTACACCTTC.

The V and J genes are TRBV7-2 and TRBJ2-4; D is possibly TRBD2 (6 bases). With 1 base removed from V and 0 bases from J, the gap between germline ends came to 13 bases. The germline CDR1 and CDR2 sequences are SGHTA and FQGNSA. This CDR3 is 17 amino acids long. The CDR3 nucleotides are TGTGCCAGCAGCTTAGGCGGGGCCCCCCCAGCCAAAAACATTCAGTACTTC. This translates into CASSLGGAPPAKNIQYF.

V usage is TRBV4-3 and J usage is TRBJ2-5; D possibly corresponds to TRBD2 (6 bases). The CDR3 is 16 residues long. The germline CDR1 and CDR2 sequences are LGHNA and YSLEER. Trimming stripped 0 bases from V and 5 bases from J, with 16 bases between. CDR3 sequence (DNA): TGCGCCAGCAGCCAAGACAGGGTTTGGAGGGTGGAGACCCAGTACTTC. Its translation: CASSQDRVWRVETQYF.

This clonotype occurred many times. The chain recombines TRBV12-3 or TRBV12-4 with TRBJ2-5, with 11 bases aligning to TRBD2. The CDR3 extends over 15 amino acids. Trimming took 8 bases from V and 5 from J; bases not matched to a gene: 10. Written as DNA, the CDR3 is TGTGCCAGCGGACCTAGCGGGGGGTCTCGGGAGACCCAGTACTTC. Its protein is CASGPSGGSRETQYF.

At least ten counts were recorded for this clonotype. The rearrangement joins TRBV9 to TRBJ2-3; 7 bases are a match to TRBD1. The junction had 3 bases not matched to a gene; V was cut back by 0 bases and J by 5 bases. The CDR3 is made up of 14 amino acids. From germline, CDR1 is SGDLS and CDR2 YYNGEE. As DNA, the CDR3 is TGTGCCAGCAGCGTAGCTGGGGACAGAGATACGCAGTATTTT. Residues: CASSVAGDRDTQYF.

There are a few counts of this clonotype. The chain couples TRBV7-9 to TRBJ2-2; D ambiguous. This CDR3 region has 12 residues. Germline assignment: CDR1 SEHNR and CDR2 FQNEAQ (reference sequence). The ends were cut back, 3 bases at V and 4 bases at J, with 3 bases in the middle. The CDR3: CASSFPTGELFF. In nucleotides, the CDR3 is TGTGCCAGCAGCTTCCCCACCGGGGAGCTGTTTTTT.

The chain combines TRBV6-5 with TRBJ2-4; 12 bases line up with TRBD1. CDR1 MNHEY and CDR2 SVGAGI come from the germline V gene. V dropped 2 bases and J dropped 9; count of bases not matched to a gene: 5. The CDR3 runs 15 residues. This chain's CDR3 is CASSYRDRGPVIQYF. The CDR3 nucleotides are TGTGCCAGCAGTTACAGGGACAGGGGGCCGGTCATTCAGTACTTC.

This clonotype was detected ten times or more. This sequence joins TRBV20-1 and TRBJ2-6; D could derive from TRBD1 or TRBD2 (5 bases each). This CDR3 spans 13 amino acids. CDR1 DFQATT and CDR2 SNEGSKA come from the germline V gene (reference sequence). V was clipped by 5 bases and J by 2 bases, with 7 bases between them. The CDR3 DNA reads TGCAGTGCTGAGGGGCCTGGGGCCAACGTCCTGACTTTC. It translates to CSAEGPGANVLTF.

This clonotype was picked up many times. V usage is TRBV7-8 and J usage is TRBJ1-2, with D hard to call. V lost 10 bases to trimming and J lost 5 bases, with 26 bases between them. Germline CDR1 is SGHVS and CDR2 is FQNEAQ. The CDR3 consists of 16 residues. CDR3: CATTPARRESAYGYTF. The CDR3, as DNA: TGTGCCACCACCCCCGCCCGGAGGGAATCCGCTTATGGCTACACCTTC.

This clonotype has ten or more counts. The J gene is TRBJ2-5, the V gene TRBV20-1; a weak D match, TRBD1 (6 bases). Germline CDR1 DFQATT, CDR2 SNEGSKA (reference sequence). The CDR3 is 15 residues long. Trimming stripped 3 bases from V and 0 bases from J, with 14 bases between. CDR3 nucleotides: TGCAGTGCTAGCCCCCCCTACAGGGACCAAGAGACCCAGTACTTC. Translating gives CSASPPYRDQETQYF.

The rearrangement uses TRBV20-1 and TRBJ1-4, with D possibly TRBD1 on 5 matching bases. This CDR3 spans 15 amino acids. CDR1 is DFQATT, CDR2 SNEGSKA, per germline (reference sequence). The V end lost 4 bases, the J end lost 0 bases, and 12 bases lay between the germline ends. The CDR3 nucleotides read TGCAGTGCTAAGAACAGGTCTCCAACTAATGAAAAACTGTTTTTT. Translated, it gives CSAKNRSPTNEKLFF.

This clonotype has just a few counts. The rearrangement uses TRBV15 and TRBJ2-2; D may be TRBD1 (6 bases). The CDR3 is 17 residues long. The V and J ends lost 1 base and 0 bases respectively, with 12 bases between them. CDR1 and CDR2 from the germline V gene are LNHNV and YYDKDF (reference sequence). CDR3 in DNA: TGTGCCACCAGCAGAGGCCCCCGGGACACGAACACCGGGGAGCTGTTTTTT. Its protein product is CATSRGPRDTNTGELFF.

This clonotype was found a few times. V usage is TRBV19 and J usage is TRBJ1-1; D is possibly TRBD1 (5 bases). The CDR3 extends over 15 amino acids. The V gene lost 3 bases and the J gene lost 6 bases, with 17 bases spanning the gap. Germline CDR1 is LNHDA and CDR2 is SQIVND (reference sequence). CDR3 bases: TGTGCCAGTAGTATGGCAGGGATTCCCACGGCTGAAGCTTTCTTT. Protein sequence: CASSMAGIPTAEAFF.

The CDR3 nucleotides read TGTGCCAGCAGCTTTTACGGGACAGACTCCTACGAGCAGTACTTC. Translating gives CASSFYGTDSYEQYF. This chain uses TRBV11-2 with TRBJ2-7, with 7 bases identical to TRBD1. CDR3 length: 15 amino acids. Germline loops: CDR1 SGHAT, CDR2 FQNNGV. V trimming: 3 bases; J trimming: 0 bases; junction bases outside the gene matches: 5.

The table lists this clonotype with many counts. The chain combines TRBV12-3 or TRBV12-4 with TRBJ2-3; D might be TRBD1 or TRBD2, each matching 6 bases. The germline V and J ends were trimmed by 7 bases and 8 bases, with 16 bases remaining between them. CDR3 length: 13 residues. CDR3 sequence reads: CASNPPGAATQYF. CDR3 nucleotide sequence: TGTGCCAGCAACCCTCCGGGGGCCGCTACGCAGTATTTT.

This clonotype was counted many times. The chain employs TRBV20-1 and TRBJ2-3; TRBD1 aligns across 8 bases. Germline V lookup: CDR1 DFQATT, CDR2 SNEGSKA (reference sequence). Germline trimming cut 5 bases from V and 3 bases from J; bases unmatched to any gene: 10. This CDR3 is built from 15 residues. The CDR3 DNA is TGCAGTGCTGCCTCCCGAGACAGGGGTACAGATACGCAGTATTTT. This translates into CSAASRDRGTDTQYF.

This clonotype appeared many times. The rearrangement links TRBV7-2 to TRBJ2-5, with D possibly TRBD1 on 5 matching bases. Per the germline V gene, CDR1 is SGHTA and CDR2 is FQGNSA. This CDR3 has 15 residues. The V end was cut by 8 bases, the J end by 2 bases, with 18 bases between. DNA of the CDR3: TGTGCCAGCTCAACGCAGGGCCTGGGGCAAGAGACCCAGTACTTC. Its translation: CASSTQGLGQETQYF.

This rearrangement joins TRBV6-2 or TRBV6-3 to TRBJ2-3; D gene uncertain. V was pared by 0 bases and J by 3 bases, with 16 bases between. The CDR3 is 17 amino acids. CDR1 MNHEY and CDR2 SVGEGT come from the germline V gene. The CDR3 sequence is CASSYSTLGRTTDTQYF. CDR3 in DNA: TGTGCCAGCAGTTACTCTACGCTTGGCAGAACTACAGATACGCAGTATTTT.

In this sample, this clonotype turned up many times. This chain connects TRBV9 to TRBJ2-1; TRBD2 agrees at 11 bases. The trim removed 0 bases at V and 1 base at J, leaving 9 bases unmatched. This CDR3 contains 19 residues. CDR1 is SGDLS and CDR2 is YYNGEE in the germline V gene. CDR3 sequence (DNA): TGTGCCAGCAGCGTAGGGGCAGGGACTAGCGGAATTTCCTACAATGAGCAGTTCTTC. It specifies CASSVGAGTSGISYNEQFF.

CDR3 in DNA: TGTGCCAGCAGCACCGGGACAGGGGGCGACGAGACCCAGTACTTC. Protein: CASSTGTGGDETQYF. This chain joins TRBV25-1 and TRBJ2-5; 12 nucleotides line up with TRBD1. The CDR3 length is 15 residues. J was trimmed by 5 bases and V by 6 bases; bases with no gene match: 7. The V gene's germline CDR1 is MGHDK and CDR2 SYGVNS. The entire variable domain, with the rest obtained from reference TRBV25-1 and TRBJ2-5, is as follows: EADIYQTPRYLVIGTGKKITLECSQTMGHDKMYWYQQDPGMELHLIHYSYGVNSTEKGDLSSESTVSRIRTEHFPLTLESARPSHTSQYLCASSTGTGGDETQYFGPGTRLLVL.

The gene calls are TRBV11-3 and TRBJ2-7, with 7 bases matching TRBD2. Trimming at V came to 7 bases and at J to 4 bases, leaving 34 bases not matched to a gene. Germline loops: CDR1 SGHNT, CDR2 YENEEA. CDR3 length: 22 amino acids. This chain's CDR3 is CASKIGSGVCGVVRPREYEQYV. As DNA, the CDR3 is TGTGCCAGCAAGATTGGGAGCGGGGTATGTGGAGTCGTGAGGCCCAGGGAGTACGAGCAGTACGTC.

The J gene is TRBJ2-1, the V gene TRBV12-3 or TRBV12-4; 9 bases fit TRBD1. The CDR3 is 16 amino acids. V lost 7 bases to trimming and J lost 6 bases; unmatched junction nucleotides: 13. CDR3 protein: CASKPTRDREGNEQFF. CDR3 coding DNA: TGTGCCAGCAAGCCAACGAGGGACAGGGAGGGCAATGAGCAGTTCTTC.

This clonotype has ten or more counts. The chain recombines TRBV29-1 with TRBJ2-4; 8 positions match TRBD1. The V segment lost 6 bases and the J segment 8 bases; nucleotides outside the gene matches: 6. The CDR3 has 12 residues. Per germline, CDR1 SQVTM and CDR2 ANQGSEA. The CDR3 DNA is TGCAGCGTCCTCGGACAGGGAGACATTCAGTACTTC. It is translated as CSVLGQGDIQYF.

The table lists this clonotype with many counts. The chain employs TRBV12-3 or TRBV12-4 and TRBJ2-1; 7 positions agree with TRBD2. J was trimmed by 4 bases and V by 3 bases; bases with no gene match: 6. The CDR3 runs 15 residues. The CDR3 DNA reads TGTGCCAGCAGTTTTCCGGGACTACCTTACAATGAGCAGTTCTTC. Its protein is CASSFPGLPYNEQFF.

This clonotype has at least ten counts. The rearrangement links TRBV20-1 to TRBJ2-7; D is ambiguous. CDR1 is DFQATT, CDR2 SNEGSKA, per germline (reference sequence). The V and J ends lost 0 bases and 4 bases respectively, with 7 bases between them. The CDR3 runs 12 residues. The DNA of the CDR3 is TGCAGTGCTAGAGAACGGAATTACGAGCAGTACTTC. Amino acid sequence: CSARERNYEQYF.